The clone carrying this T cell receptor beta chain was seen at least ten times. Antigen: not known. The data stem from a study of regulatory T cells in long-lasting Graves disease. Study findings and constraints: It was peripheral blood alone, not thyroid tissue, that was studied. Shared public clonotypes totalled 2,500 to 3,500 in persistent patients, compared with 966 in new patients.

Time point: newly diagnosed GD, antithyroid drugs for less than 3 months. RNA extracted from PBMCs served as the sequencing template. Patients were from an endocrinology department in Xi'an, China. To make TCR beta libraries, researchers used iRepertoire HTBI primers and Arm-PCR of CDR3 regions. TCRdb re-analysed the multiplex PCR reads in MiXCR, keeping a single row per CDR3 protein. The repertoire has about 430,000 distinct CDR3 sequences, 14% to 15% of them found once; the top ten carry over 7.5%. The V end was cut by 7 bases, the J end by 0 bases, with 19 bases between. Germline CDR1 and CDR2: MDHEN and SYDVKM. The CDR3 is 17 amino acids. These same records also appear under a second study, on T cells in Graves' hyperthyroidism and ophthalmopathy. That report notes: The HTBI primer set was used in a first-round RT-PCR of the TCR CDR3.

The material sequenced was peripheral blood mononuclear cells (PBMCs), taken at new diagnosis, from a patient treated with antithyroid drugs. This clonotype was sampled from a woman between 40 and 50 years old with Graves disease. The genes are TRBV28 and TRBJ1-3; perhaps TRBD1 as D (5 bases). The CDR3 sequence is CASKLRDYHLSGNTIYF. The CDR3, as DNA: TGTGCCAGCAAACTCCGGGACTATCACCTCTCTGGAAACACCATATATTTT.